What follows are 14 T cell receptor beta chains derived from one specimen sequenced in a study of preoperative IRX-2 immunotherapy in early breast cancer. TCRdb's copy holds only in-frame clones and misses some; the assay was immunoSEQ multiplex PCR. The sample has under 4,000 clones; about two thirds are singletons. The treatment was: preoperative locoregional IRX-2 cytokine immunotherapy. The sample was tumor tissue, taken after IRX-2 immunotherapy. These receptors all stem from a human donor with breast cancer.

The J gene is TRBJ1-2, the V gene TRBV19, with 7 bases aligning to TRBD1. With V trimmed by 5 bases and J by 8 bases, 11 bases remained unmatched. The CDR3 length is 14 residues. CDR1 is LNHDA, CDR2 SQIVND, per germline (reference sequence). The CDR3 reads CASSPPTGLEGYTF. The CDR3 DNA reads as TGTGCCAGTAGTCCGCCGACAGGGCTAGAGGGCTACACCTTC.

The chain combines TRBV11-3 with TRBJ2-1; 13 bases fit TRBD2. J lost 6 bases, V lost 6 bases, and 5 bases had no gene match. Per the germline V gene, CDR1 is SGHNT and CDR2 is YENEEA. The length of the CDR3 is 15 residues. As DNA, the CDR3 is TGTGCCAGCAGGGGACTAGCGGGAATTACCAATGAGCAGTTCTTC. It encodes CASRGLAGITNEQFF.

With respect to this clone: One or more nucleotides could not be called with certainty, so the encoded amino acid is given as X. The CDR3 DNA follows: TGTGCCAGCAGGAYCGGGATGCAAGAGACCCAGTACTTC. This codes for CASRXGMQETQYF. The rearrangement joins TRBV7-1 to TRBJ2-5; maybe TRBD2 (5 bases). TRBV7-1 belongs to the ORF category, with a function that is uncertain. Trimming pared 6 bases from V and 2 bases from J, leaving 10 bases between. The CDR3 length is 13 residues.

This clone was detected once. The chain has TRBV18 and TRBJ2-7, with a tentative D call TRBD1 (6 bases). Trimming shortened V by 2 bases and J by 7 bases, and 18 bases separated the two germline ends. Looked up from germline, CDR1 is KGHSH and CDR2 is LQKENI. This CDR3 is built from 15 residues. The CDR3 region has the DNA TGTGCCAGCTCACCAGAAATAAAACAGGGCGGAGAGCAGTACTTC. This gives the protein CASSPEIKQGGEQYF.

By share of the sample, this clone is large. J is TRBJ2-7 and V is TRBV11-3, with D hard to call. Germline-derived CDR1 and CDR2 are SGHNT and YENEEA. V lost 3 bases, J lost 2 bases, and 11 bases lay in between. This CDR3 is built from 14 residues. DNA of the CDR3: TGTGCCAGCAGCTTGGTGGTTGGAACCTACGAGCAGTACTTC. Amino acids: CASSLVVGTYEQYF.

The gene calls are TRBV5-1 and TRBJ2-1, with D perhaps being TRBD1 or TRBD2 (6 bases each). The CDR3 length is 15 residues. Trimming pared 3 bases from V and 8 bases from J, leaving 18 bases between. Germline V gene sequence: CDR1 SGHRS, CDR2 YFSETQ. The CDR3 DNA reads TGCGCCAGCAGCTCTAGGGGGGCTGGGTTGGATGAGCAGTTCTTC. Translation: CASSSRGAGLDEQFF.

V and J are TRBV19 and TRBJ2-6; 8 bases map to TRBD1. The CDR3 spans 16 residues. Germline V CDR1 and CDR2: LNHDA, SQIVND (reference sequence). V lost 6 bases to trimming and J lost 0 bases; unmatched junction nucleotides: 4. CDR3 sequence: CASRDRDNSGANVLTF. DNA of the CDR3: TGTGCCAGTAGGGACAGGGATAACTCTGGGGCCAACGTCCTGACTTTC.

V is TRBV6-8 and J is TRBJ2-7; D possibly uses TRBD1 or TRBD2 (5 bases each). CDR1 is MNHGY and CDR2 is SAAAGT in the germline V gene. Trimming shortened V by 6 bases and J by 2 bases, and 11 bases separated the two germline ends. The CDR3 has 13 amino acids. CDR3 protein: CASRGDGTYEQYF. In DNA, the CDR3 is TGTGCCAGCAGAGGGGACGGAACCTACGAGCAGTACTTC.

This chain links TRBV4-1 with TRBJ2-2; weak D call: TRBD1 (6 bases). Deletions cut 4 bases from V and 2 bases from J, with 14 bases between. Per germline, CDR1 MGHRA and CDR2 YSYEKL. The CDR3 totals 16 residues. CDR3 DNA: TGCGCCAGCAGCCCCCAACCGGGACAAAACACCGGGGAGCTGTTTTTT. Translated, it gives CASSPQPGQNTGELFF.

The gene calls are TRBV30 and TRBJ2-2, with TRBD2 identical over 7 bases. The CDR3 totals 15 residues. With V trimmed by 1 base and J by 3 bases, 5 bases remained unmatched. Germline-derived CDR1 and CDR2 are GTSNPN and SVGIG (reference sequence). The CDR3, as DNA: TGTGCCTGGAGTGGGGACTATCTTCACACCGGGGAGCTGTTTTTT. It specifies CAWSGDYLHTGELFF.

The chain links TRBV1 to TRBJ1-5. TRBV1 is classified as a pseudogene. CDR3 length: 15 residues. The CDR3 loop reads CASSQAILSNQPQHF. CDR3 coding DNA: TGCGCCAGCAGCCAAGCTATTCTCAGCAATCAGCCCCAGCATTTT.

The rearrangement joins TRBV30 to TRBJ1-1; 11 bases align to TRBD1. J gave up 2 bases and V 2 bases, and 10 bases lay outside the gene matches. CDR1 is GTSNPN and CDR2 is SVGIG in the germline V gene (reference sequence). The CDR3 runs 17 residues. As DNA, the CDR3 is TGTGCCTGGAGTCCCTTCGGACAGGGGGCTCTAAACACTGAAGCTTTCTTT. It is translated as CAWSPFGQGALNTEAFF.

The chain uses TRBV19 and TRBJ1-3, with a weak D call TRBD1 (5 bases). The CDR3 runs 16 residues. The germline V and J ends were trimmed by 5 bases and 4 bases, with 18 bases remaining between them. Germline CDR1 LNHDA, CDR2 SQIVND (reference sequence). The CDR3 bases are TGTGCCAGTAGTCCCCAAGGCAGGGCCGGCGGAAACACCATATATTTT. This translates into CASSPQGRAGGNTIYF.

The rearrangement uses TRBV6-8 and TRBJ1-5, with 7 bases aligning to TRBD1. This CDR3 is built from 14 residues. Germline trimming cut 5 bases from V and 4 bases from J; bases unmatched to any gene: 5. CDR1 and CDR2 (germline): MNHGY, SAAAGT. DNA for the CDR3: TGTGCCAGCAGTCCCGGGACAGTTAATCAGCCCCAGCATTTT. It translates to CASSPGTVNQPQHF.